In this sample, the clone carrying this TCR beta chain is medium-sized. TCRdb re-analysed the RT-PCR reads in MiXCR, keeping a single row per CDR3 protein. The sample includes roughly 3,800 distinct CDR3 sequences, 30% to 40% of them seen just once. The CDR3 is made up of 13 amino acids. Trimming stripped 10 bases from V and 6 bases from J, with 16 bases between. The specimen sequenced was memory CD4+ T cells from salivary gland. The genes are TRBV12-3 or TRBV12-4 and TRBJ1-5, with TRBD1 as a possible D gene (5 bases). This receptor was obtained from a female donor with primary Sjogren's syndrome. CDR3 in DNA: TGTGCCACGAGCCGGCAGGGAGGTCAGCCCCAGCATTTT. Its translation: CATSRQGGQPQHF.